These T cell receptor beta chains were read from a single sample in a study of early T cells in non-severe SARS-CoV-2 infection. Using its own MiXCR run on the 5' RACE reads, TCRdb lists one record per CDR3 protein. The profile covers tens of thousands of distinct CDR3 sequences, with 8% to 9% appearing a single time and 13% taken by the ten largest. The material was whole blood, obtained at baseline. These receptors all stem from an adult who was a healthcare worker with PCR-confirmed SARS-CoV-2 infection or an uninfected control (not recorded which). Both conserved end residues are part of each CDR3. D genes are given only for firm matches. The size entry is marked missing in some rows and otherwise reads once, few, many or a size class.

size	D	V	J	DNA	CDR3
few	.	TRBV20-1	TRBJ2-7	TGCAGTGCCAGAGGGTGGGTCATGGGCTACGAGCAGTACTTC	CSARGWVMGYEQYF
.	TRBD2	TRBV7-3	TRBJ2-2	TGTGCCAGCAGCCAACGGGGGAGGGCCAACGGGGAGCTGTTTTTT	CASSQRGRANGELFF
many	.	TRBV2	TRBJ2-7	TGTGCCAGCAGTGCTCTTTATAGCTCCTACGAGCAGTACTTC	CASSALYSSYEQYF
many	TRBD1	TRBV2	TRBJ2-7	TGTGCCAGCAGTGTTGGGACAGGGGGTTCCGAGCAGTACTTC	CASSVGTGGSEQYF
.	.	TRBV4-3	TRBJ2-2	TGCGCCAGCAGCCCAGCCGTAGCGGTGGGAGAGGGCGGGGAGCTGTTTTTT	CASSPAVAVGEGGELFF
many	.	TRBV5-1	TRBJ1-2	TGCGCCAGCAGCTTGGGCGCGCAGGACTATGGCTACACCTTC	CASSLGAQDYGYTF
.	.	TRBV2	TRBJ1-3	TGTGCCAGCAGTGATATGGGGCCCTCTGGAAACACCATATATTTT	CASSDMGPSGNTIYF
many	.	TRBV6-5	TRBJ1-4	TGTGCCAGCAGTTACTCCCCGAGCGGCGAAAAACTGTTTTTT	CASSYSPSGEKLFF
many	.	TRBV13	TRBJ2-7	TGTGCCAGCAGCCCTCCAGGACAGAGTAGAAACGAGCAGTACTTC	CASSPPGQSRNEQYF
.	.	TRBV9	TRBJ2-1	TGTGCCAGCAGCATCCTTGGGGGCTATCCGTTCTTC	CASSILGGYPFF
few	.	TRBV5-6	TRBJ2-7	TGTGCCAGCAGCTTGGATAGGGGGACCTACGAGCAGTACTTC	CASSLDRGTYEQYF
.	TRBD1	TRBV11-2	TRBJ1-1	TGTGCCAGCAGCTCCGGGACAGGGACCCTGGGAGCTTTCTTT	CASSSGTGTLGAFF
.	TRBD1	TRBV6-2/TRBV6-3	TRBJ1-6	TGTGCCAGCAGTTCTCCCGGGACAGTCTCGTCACCCCTCCACTTT	CASSSPGTVSSPLHF
few	TRBD2	TRBV7-2	TRBJ2-7	TGTGCCAGCAGCTTAGGAGGACTAGCGGGATACGAGCAGTACTTC	CASSLGGLAGYEQYF
many	.	TRBV7-6	TRBJ2-3	TGTGCCAGCAGCTCCCGAGGAGAAGCGCAGTATTTT	CASSSRGEAQYF
few	.	TRBV12-3/TRBV12-4	TRBJ2-5	TGTGCCAGCAAGCAGGAAGAGACCCAGTACTTC	CASKQEETQYF
many	TRBD1	TRBV20-1	TRBJ1-5	TGCAGTGCTCCCCGCCAGGGGGCGCTTAGCAATCAGCCCCAGCATTTT	CSAPRQGALSNQPQHF
.	TRBD2	TRBV6-5	TRBJ2-7	TGTGCCAGCAGTTACTCTGCGGGGGGCGCCTACGAGCAGTACTTC	CASSYSAGGAYEQYF
.	TRBD1	TRBV4-1	TRBJ1-4	TGCGCCAGCAGCCAAGAGGGACAGTATGGTGAAAAACTGTTTTTT	CASSQEGQYGEKLFF
many	TRBD1	TRBV6-2/TRBV6-3	TRBJ2-1	TGTGCCAGCAGGCGGGACAGGGCGGGTGAGCAGTTCTTC	CASRRDRAGEQFF
few	.	TRBV21-1	TRBJ1-5	TGTGCCAGCAGCGGGGACTGGCTCAATCAGCCCCAGCATTTT	CASSGDWLNQPQHF
many	.	TRBV11-2	TRBJ1-1	TGTGCCAGCAGCTTAGAACGGGCGGCCACTGAAGCTTTCTTT	CASSLERAATEAFF
few	.	TRBV30	TRBJ2-7	TGTGCCTGGAGTGTTAGCCAGGTATCCTACGAGCAGTACTTC	CAWSVSQVSYEQYF
many	TRBD2	TRBV3-1	TRBJ2-1	TGTGCCAGCAGCCCCGGACTAGCGGGAGGCCCCGTTGAGCAGTTCTTC	CASSPGLAGGPVEQFF
.	.	TRBV11-3	TRBJ1-1	TGTGCCAGCAGCTTAGCCACGGGGCAGGCTTTCTTT	CASSLATGQAFF
few	.	TRBV30	TRBJ2-2	TGTGCCTGGAGTAGGGCAGGGGGGAAGGAGCTGTTTTTT	CAWSRAGGKELFF
few	.	TRBV11-3	TRBJ2-3	TGTGCCAGCAGCTTGGGGGGAGAGACAGATACGCAGTATTTT	CASSLGGETDTQYF
.	.	TRBV11-2	TRBJ2-2	TGTGCCAGCAGCCCAATGGGGGGAGGCGGGGAGCTGTTTTTT	CASSPMGGGGELFF
many	.	TRBV4-1	TRBJ1-1	TGCGCCAGCAGCCCCCAACCACAGGGTTTCGGCACTGAAGCTTTCTTT	CASSPQPQGFGTEAFF
few	.	TRBV30	TRBJ1-6	TGTGCCTGGAGAGTGGATAATTCACCCCTCCACTTT	CAWRVDNSPLHF
many	TRBD1	TRBV5-1	TRBJ2-3	TGCGCCAGCAGCTTTTTTGACAGGGGTGATACGCAGTATTTT	CASSFFDRGDTQYF
few	TRBD2	TRBV6-2/TRBV6-3	TRBJ2-2	TGTGCCAGCAGTTTGACCTTAAGCGGGAGAAACACCGGGGAGCTGTTTTTT	CASSLTLSGRNTGELFF
few	.	TRBV5-1	TRBJ2-2	TGCGCCAGCAGGAGTCCGGGGACGAACACCGGGGAGCTGTTTTTT	CASRSPGTNTGELFF
few	TRBD1	TRBV29-1	TRBJ2-7	TGCAGCGCTCAGGGGGTAGCTGTGAGCGAGCAGTACTTC	CSAQGVAVSEQYF
.	.	TRBV12-3/TRBV12-4	TRBJ1-2	TGTGCCAGCAGTTTAGACAGGGACTATGGCTACACCTTC	CASSLDRDYGYTF
many	TRBD1	TRBV19	TRBJ2-7	TGTGCCAGTAGTACTTCAAGGACAGGGGGCAGGGACGAGCAGTACTTC	CASSTSRTGGRDEQYF
.	TRBD1	TRBV12-3/TRBV12-4	TRBJ1-4	TGTGCCAGCAGCCCGGGACAGGCTAATGAAAAACTGTTTTTT	CASSPGQANEKLFF
.	TRBD1	TRBV30	TRBJ2-2	TGTGCCTGGAGCGGGACAGCGAACACCGGGGAGCTGTTTTTT	CAWSGTANTGELFF
few	TRBD2	TRBV12-3/TRBV12-4	TRBJ2-2	TGTGCCAGCAGTCGAGGACGAACGGGGGGCACCGGGGAGCTGTTTTTT	CASSRGRTGGTGELFF
many	.	TRBV4-2	TRBJ1-3	TGTGCCAGCAGCCAAGATCAGCGGTCCTCTGGAAACACCATATATTTT	CASSQDQRSSGNTIYF
few	TRBD2	TRBV20-1	TRBJ2-1	TGCAGTGCTAGCGCGATAGCGGGAGGGAGCCACAATGAGCAGTTCTTC	CSASAIAGGSHNEQFF
few	.	TRBV5-4	TRBJ2-7	TGTGCCAGCAGCTCAAGGTATCGGGGGAACTACGAGCAGTACTTC	CASSSRYRGNYEQYF
few	.	TRBV6-1	TRBJ1-5	TGTGCCGCGCGGCGGCAGGGCGGGGGGCCCCAGCATTTT	CAARRQGGGPQHF
many	TRBD1	TRBV5-1	TRBJ1-2	TGCGCCAGCAGCTTGGTACAGGGGGCGATCGGCTACACCTTC	CASSLVQGAIGYTF
.	.	TRBV10-1	TRBJ2-2	TGCGCCAGCAGCTCCGGGTTGGAGCTGTTTTTT	CASSSGLELFF
.	TRBD1	TRBV20-1	TRBJ2-3	TGCAGTGCTCCGAGACAGGGGTCAGATACGCAGTATTTT	CSAPRQGSDTQYF
many	.	TRBV29-1	TRBJ2-6	TGCAGCGTTGGAGCCTCTGGGGCCAACGTCCTGACTTTC	CSVGASGANVLTF
few	.	TRBV29-1	TRBJ2-1	TGCAGCGTTGAGGGGAGTCGACAGAGCTCCTACAATGAGCAGTTCTTC	CSVEGSRQSSYNEQFF
many	TRBD1	TRBV7-3	TRBJ2-1	TGTGCCAGCAGCAGCTGGACAGGGTATGAGCAGTTCTTC	CASSSWTGYEQFF
few	.	TRBV5-4	TRBJ1-5	TGTGCCAGCAGCTGGGACAATCAGCCCCAGCATTTT	CASSWDNQPQHF
many	.	TRBV5-1	TRBJ2-1	TGCGCCAGCAGCTTGAAACTGGCCTGGCCTCAAGCGGGCAACAATGAGCAGTTCTTC	CASSLKLAWPQAGNNEQFF
few	TRBD1	TRBV20-1	TRBJ1-2	TGCAGTGCTAGTGAGGACAGGGACGGCTACACCTTC	CSASEDRDGYTF
.	.	TRBV5-1	TRBJ1-2	TGCGCCAGCAGCTTGTCTTATGAATATGGCTACACCTTC	CASSLSYEYGYTF
few	.	TRBV6-6	TRBJ2-7	TGTGCCAGCAGTTACTCGACACTAGCTGGTTACGAGCAGTACTTC	CASSYSTLAGYEQYF
.	.	TRBV11-3	TRBJ1-1	TGTGCCAGCAGCTTAGGGCCGGTGAACACTGAAGCTTTCTTT	CASSLGPVNTEAFF
.	.	TRBV11-3	TRBJ2-3	TGTGCCAGCAGCCCCTTTGTCGGAGATACGCAGTATTTT	CASSPFVGDTQYF
.	TRBD1	TRBV5-6	TRBJ1-4	TGTGCCAGCAGCCCGCCCCGGGACAGGGGAGATGAAAAACTGTTTTTT	CASSPPRDRGDEKLFF
.	.	TRBV3-1	TRBJ2-2	TGTGCCAGCAGTCACAGATCCGAGTACACCGGGGAGCTGTTTTTT	CASSHRSEYTGELFF
many	TRBD1	TRBV7-6	TRBJ2-2	TGTGCCAGCAGCGCCCGGACAGGGGGCGCAAACACCGGGGAGCTGTTTTTT	CASSARTGGANTGELFF
.	.	TRBV19	TRBJ2-7	TGTGCCAGTAGTATAGTGGGGGCTTCGAGGGAGCAGTACTTC	CASSIVGASREQYF